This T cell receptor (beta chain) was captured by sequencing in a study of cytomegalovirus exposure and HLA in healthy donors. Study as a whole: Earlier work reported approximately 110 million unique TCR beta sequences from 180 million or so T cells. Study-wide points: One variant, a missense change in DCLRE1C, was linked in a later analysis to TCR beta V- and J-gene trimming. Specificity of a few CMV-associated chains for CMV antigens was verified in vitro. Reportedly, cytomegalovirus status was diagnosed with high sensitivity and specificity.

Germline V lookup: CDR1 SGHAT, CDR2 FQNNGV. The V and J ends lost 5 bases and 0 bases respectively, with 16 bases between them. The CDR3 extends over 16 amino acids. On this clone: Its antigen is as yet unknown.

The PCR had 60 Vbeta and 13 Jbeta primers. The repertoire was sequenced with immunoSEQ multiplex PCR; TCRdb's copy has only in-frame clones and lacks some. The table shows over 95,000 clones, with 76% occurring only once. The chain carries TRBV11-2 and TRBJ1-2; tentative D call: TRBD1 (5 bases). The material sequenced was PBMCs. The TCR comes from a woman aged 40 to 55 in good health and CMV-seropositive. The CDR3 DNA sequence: TGTGCCAGCAGCCCGATGGTAGGGGCCTCTAACTATGGCTACACCTTC. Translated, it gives CASSPMVGASNYGYTF. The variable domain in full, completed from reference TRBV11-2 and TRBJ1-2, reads EAGVAQSPRYKIIEKRQSVAFWCNPISGHATLYWYQQILGQGPKLLIQFQNNGVVDDSQLPKDRFSAERLKGVDSTLKIQPAKLEDSAVYLCASSPMVGASNYGYTFGSGTRLTVV.